This T cell receptor beta chain emerged from a study of control samples from healthy donors and cancer patients. Trimming removed 0 bases from V and 9 bases from J, with 15 bases in between. The V gene's germline CDR1 is MNHEY and CDR2 SVGAGI. The CDR3 consists of 16 residues. Generated by immunoSEQ multiplex PCR, the TCRdb table keeps only in-frame clones and is missing some. This table has about 140,000 clones, 88% appearing once. The chain joins TRBV6-5 to TRBJ1-6, with D possibly being TRBD1 (5 bases). This TCR derives from a man younger than 35 in good health. The sequencing input was blood. Written as DNA, the CDR3 is TGTGCCAGCAGTTACTCGATCCGGGGCTATGGTTCACCCCTCCACTTT. This encodes CASSYSIRGYGSPLHF.